This T cell receptor beta chain was identified in a study of T cells in Graves' hyperthyroidism and ophthalmopathy. Findings and limits, study-wide: Ophthalmopathy, which appeared later, was predicted by the model a median about 6 months before onset. Blood samples included most of the expanded thyroid clonotypes exceeding 0.001.

Inclusion characteristics of ophthalmopathy patients comprised a Clinical Activity Score of at least 3, a NOSPECS grade of at least 4, and duration under 3 months. With regard to this clonotype: Its cognate antigen is unknown.

CDR3 size: 11 residues. Per germline, CDR1 SQVTM and CDR2 ANQGSEA. The V end was cut by 8 bases, the J end by 6 bases, with 13 bases between. RNA transcripts yielded amplified TCR beta CDR3 regions. In the first-round RT-PCR of the TCR CDR3, the HTBI primer set was used. MiXCR, applied by TCRdb to the multiplex PCR reads, yields one record per CDR3 protein. Found here are 500,000 to 650,000 distinct CDR3 sequences, about 20% of them singletons; the top ten hold over 45%. The specimen was blood. This rearrangement joins TRBV29-1 to TRBJ1-1; D gene uncertain. The TCR originated in a man in his forties with Graves' ophthalmopathy. The CDR3 loop is CSFIKRSEAFF. Written as DNA, the CDR3 is TGCAGCTTCATCAAACGGTCTGAAGCTTTCTTT.